Below are 6 T cell receptor beta chains sequenced from a single sample in a study of blood T cell repertoires in COVID-19. Using immunoSEQ multiplex PCR, the repertoire was profiled, and TCRdb retains in-frame clones only, with some absent. Of roughly 160,000 clones in the sample, 74% were seen once. The sequenced material came from peripheral blood. Source of these receptors: a woman older than 75 with acute or convalescent COVID-19.

This clone was detected a few times. This chain connects TRBV7-8 to TRBJ1-2, with a tentative D call TRBD1 (6 bases). Germline V gene data show CDR1 as SGHVS and CDR2 as FQNEAQ. Trimming left V 1 base short and J 4 bases short, with 19 bases between. The CDR3 is 17 residues long. The DNA for the CDR3 is TGTGCCAGCAGCTTAGGCTTCTCCGGGACAAGCAGCTATGGCTACACCTTC. Its protein product is CASSLGFSGTSSYGYTF.

The chain is built from TRBV6-5 and TRBJ2-1; D unresolved. The CDR3 contains 15 residues. CDR1 and CDR2 from the germline V gene are MNHEY and SVGAGI. Trimming left V 1 base short and J 2 bases short, with 9 bases between. CDR3: CASSYYPATYNEQFF. CDR3 DNA sequence: TGTGCCAGCAGTTACTACCCCGCGACCTACAATGAGCAGTTCTTC.

This rearrangement joins TRBV5-3 to TRBJ2-2; a possible D gene is TRBD2 (5 bases). TRBV5-3 carries the ORF label, with uncertain function. The CDR3 contains 15 residues. V dropped 4 bases and J dropped 6 bases, with 16 bases sitting between them. CDR3 protein: CARSRIGLQPGELFF. CDR3 DNA: TGTGCCAGAAGCCGAATTGGACTGCAACCCGGGGAGCTGTTTTTT.

This clone was seen a few times. V gene TRBV12-3 or TRBV12-4 combines with J gene TRBJ2-3; D gene ambiguous. V gave up 3 bases and J gave up 6 bases, with 4 bases separating them. The CDR3 is made up of 11 amino acids. The CDR3 protein is CASSFRDTQYF. DNA of the CDR3: TGTGCCAGCAGTTTTCGGGATACGCAGTATTTT.

This chain uses TRBV7-2 with TRBJ2-3, with a possible D match to TRBD1 (5 bases). Trimming stripped 5 bases from V and 4 bases from J, with 19 bases between. CDR1 is SGHTA and CDR2 is FQGNSA in the germline V gene. The CDR3 is made up of 16 amino acids. The CDR3 region is CASSRQEVRVADTQYF. CDR3 nucleotides: TGTGCCAGCAGCCGCCAAGAAGTCAGGGTTGCAGATACGCAGTATTTT.

V usage is TRBV2 and J usage is TRBJ1-2; D perhaps matches TRBD1 (5 bases). V gave up 7 bases and J gave up 6 bases, with 15 bases separating them. This CDR3 region has 13 residues. The germline V gene has CDR1 SNHLY and CDR2 FYNNEI. CDR3 in amino acids: CASIEQAVDGYTF. The CDR3 coding sequence is TGTGCCAGCATCGAACAGGCAGTAGATGGCTACACCTTC.